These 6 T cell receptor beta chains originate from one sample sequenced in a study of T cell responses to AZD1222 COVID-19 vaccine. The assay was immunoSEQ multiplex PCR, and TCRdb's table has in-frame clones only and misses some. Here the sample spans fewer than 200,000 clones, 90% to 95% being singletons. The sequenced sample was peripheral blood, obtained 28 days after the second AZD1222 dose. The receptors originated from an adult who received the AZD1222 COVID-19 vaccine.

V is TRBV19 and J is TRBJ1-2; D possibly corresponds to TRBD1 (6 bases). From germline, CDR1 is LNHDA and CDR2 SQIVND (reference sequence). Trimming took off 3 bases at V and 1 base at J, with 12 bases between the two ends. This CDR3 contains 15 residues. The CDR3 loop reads CASSMGDIHNYGYTF. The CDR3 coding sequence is TGTGCCAGTAGTATGGGGGACATCCATAACTATGGCTACACCTTC. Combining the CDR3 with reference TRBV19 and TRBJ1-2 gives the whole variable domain DGGITQSPKYLFRKEGQNVTLSCEQNLNHDAMYWYRQDPGQGLRLIYYSQIVNDFQKGDIAEGYSVSREKKESFPLTVTSAQKNPTAFYLCASSMGDIHNYGYTFGSGTRLTVV.

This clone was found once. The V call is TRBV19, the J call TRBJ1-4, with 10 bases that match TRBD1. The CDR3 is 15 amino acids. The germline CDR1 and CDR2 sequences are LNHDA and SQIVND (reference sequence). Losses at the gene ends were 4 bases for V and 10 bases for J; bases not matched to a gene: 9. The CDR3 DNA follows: TGTGCCAGTAGTAGCCCGGGACAGGGGCCCGGAAAACTGTTTTTT. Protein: CASSSPGQGPGKLFF.

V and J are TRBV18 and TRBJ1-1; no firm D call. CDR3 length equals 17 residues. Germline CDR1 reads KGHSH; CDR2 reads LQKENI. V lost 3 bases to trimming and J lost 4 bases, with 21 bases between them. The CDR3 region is CASSPTAAVLSSTEAFF. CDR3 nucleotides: TGTGCCAGCTCACCTACAGCCGCGGTTTTAAGTAGCACTGAAGCTTTCTTT.

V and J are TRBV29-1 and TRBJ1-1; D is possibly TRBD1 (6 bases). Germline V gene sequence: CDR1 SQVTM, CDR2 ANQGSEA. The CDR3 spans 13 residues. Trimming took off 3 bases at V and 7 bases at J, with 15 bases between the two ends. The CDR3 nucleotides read TGCAGCGTTGACAGGGGCCTCCAGGGTGAAGCTTTCTTT. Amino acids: CSVDRGLQGEAFF. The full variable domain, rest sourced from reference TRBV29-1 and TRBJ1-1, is SAVISQKPSRDICQRGTSLTIQCQVDSQVTMMFWYRQQPGQSLTLIATANQGSEATYESGFVIDKFPISRPNLTFSTLTVSNMSPEDSSIYLCSVDRGLQGEAFFGQGTRLTVV.

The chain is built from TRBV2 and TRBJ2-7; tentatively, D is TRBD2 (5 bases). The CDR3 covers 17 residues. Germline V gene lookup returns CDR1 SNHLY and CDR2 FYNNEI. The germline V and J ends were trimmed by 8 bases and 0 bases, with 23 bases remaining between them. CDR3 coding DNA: TGTGCCAGCTCCAGAGGGCGCATCATCGGTGACTCCTACGAGCAGTACTTC. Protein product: CASSRGRIIGDSYEQYF.

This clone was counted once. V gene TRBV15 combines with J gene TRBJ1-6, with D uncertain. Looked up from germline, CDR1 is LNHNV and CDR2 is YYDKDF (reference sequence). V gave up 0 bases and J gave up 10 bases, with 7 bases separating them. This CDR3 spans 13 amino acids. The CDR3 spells CATSRDPESPLHF. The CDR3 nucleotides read TGTGCCACCAGCAGAGATCCGGAATCACCCCTCCACTTT. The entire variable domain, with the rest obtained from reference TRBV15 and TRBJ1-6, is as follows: DAMVIQNPRYQVTQFGKPVTLSCSQTLNHNVMYWYQQKSSQAPKLLFHYYDKDFNNEADTPDNFQSRRPNTSFCFLDIRSPGLGDTAMYLCATSRDPESPLHFGNGTRLTVT.